This passage covers 10 T cell receptor beta chains from one sample sequenced in a study of cytomegalovirus exposure and HLA in healthy donors. Sequencing was performed with immunoSEQ multiplex PCR; in TCRdb, only in-frame clones are kept and a portion is missing. The sample carries about 74,000 clones, around 94% recorded once. Material for sequencing was PBMCs. The receptors shown here come from a woman aged 18-30 years in good health and CMV-seropositive.

The J gene is TRBJ1-1, the V gene TRBV6-1, with 11 bases lining up with TRBD1. The CDR3 runs 15 residues. CDR1 and CDR2 (germline): MNHNS, SASEGT. The V and J ends lost 1 base and 4 bases, in that order; junction bases with no gene match: 2. The CDR3 nucleotides read TGTGCCAGCAGTGAAGGGGACAGGGGGGGCACTGAAGCTTTCTTT. It codes for CASSEGDRGGTEAFF.

The gene calls are TRBV30 and TRBJ2-2; no reliable D call. The germline V gene encodes CDR1 GTSNPN and CDR2 SVGIG (reference sequence). V was shortened by 3 bases and J by 6 bases, with 14 bases between the two germline ends. The CDR3 length is 14 residues. CDR3 nucleotides: TGTGCCTGGAGACCGATCGTGAGCGCCGGGGAGCTGTTTTTT. This codes for CAWRPIVSAGELFF. The full variable domain, in which reference TRBV30 and TRBJ2-2 provide the parts outside the CDR3, is SQTIHQWPATLVQPVGSPLSLECTVEGTSNPNLYWYRQAAGRGLQLLFYSVGIGQISSEVPQNLSASRPQDRQFILSSKKLLLSDSGFYLCAWRPIVSAGELFFGEGSRLTVL.

The genes are TRBV30 and TRBJ1-1; 8 bases are a match to TRBD1. Trimming removed 2 bases from V and 3 bases from J; junction bases left unmatched: 2. The CDR3 is 13 residues long. Germline V gene sequence: CDR1 GTSNPN, CDR2 SVGIG (reference sequence). CDR3 in DNA: TGTGCCTGGAGTCCGACAGGGGACACTGAAGCTTTCTTT. Its translation is CAWSPTGDTEAFF.

V usage is TRBV7-9 and J usage is TRBJ2-7; the match to TRBD1 covers 11 bases. The CDR3 covers 15 residues. CDR1 is SEHNR and CDR2 is FQNEAQ in the germline V gene (reference sequence). V shed 5 bases, J shed 3 bases, and the junction held 6 bases outside the gene matches. The CDR3 region is CASSPPGTGGYEQYF. DNA for the CDR3: TGTGCCAGCAGCCCTCCGGGGACAGGGGGCTACGAGCAGTACTTC.

The chain is built from TRBV30 and TRBJ1-2; no clear D gene. There are 12 residues in the CDR3. The V and J ends lost 4 bases and 4 bases respectively, with 10 bases between them. The V gene's germline CDR1 is GTSNPN and CDR2 SVGIG (reference sequence). The CDR3 reads CAWTLGGYGYTF. In nucleotides, the CDR3 is TGTGCCTGGACCCTCGGTGGCTATGGCTACACCTTC.

The chain combines TRBV11-3 with TRBJ2-7; 8 nucleotides match TRBD1. The V gene end was trimmed by 5 bases and the J gene end by 2 bases; junction bases not matched to a gene: 5. The CDR3 is made up of 14 amino acids. Germline CDR1 SGHNT, CDR2 YENEEA. As DNA, the CDR3 is TGTGCCAGCAGCCACCGGGACAGGCCCTACGAGCAGTACTTC. Protein: CASSHRDRPYEQYF. Drawing the rest from reference TRBV11-3 and TRBJ2-7, the complete variable domain is EAGVVQSPRYKIIEKKQPVAFWCNPISGHNTLYWYLQNLGQGPELLIRYENEEAVDDSQLPKDRFSAERLKGVDSTLKIQPAELGDSAVYLCASSHRDRPYEQYFGPGTRLTVT.

The chain couples TRBV29-1 to TRBJ1-1, with 7 bases that match TRBD1. V gave up 4 bases and J gave up 0 bases; unmatched junction bases: 8. The germline gives CDR1 SQVTM, CDR2 ANQGSEA. CDR3 size: 15 residues. CDR3 sequence: CSVARLTGMNTEAFF. The CDR3 coding sequence is TGCAGCGTTGCCCGACTGACAGGGATGAACACTGAAGCTTTCTTT.

V and J are TRBV19 and TRBJ2-5, with 9 bases lining up with TRBD2. The CDR3 contains 14 residues. The germline CDR1 and CDR2 sequences are LNHDA and SQIVND (reference sequence). After removal of 5 bases from V and 4 bases from J, the junction contained 5 bases not matched to a gene. CDR3 sequence: CASSPQTSGETQYF. DNA of the CDR3: TGTGCCAGTAGTCCTCAGACTAGCGGAGAGACCCAGTACTTC.

A word on this clone: The same CDR3 can be traced to other DNA sequences in this sample. The rearrangement links TRBV9 to TRBJ2-1; tentative D call: TRBD2 (5 bases). Germline V gene data show CDR1 as SGDLS and CDR2 as YYNGEE. Trimming took off 3 bases at V and 0 bases at J, with 10 bases between the two ends. The CDR3 length is 15 residues. The CDR3 DNA follows: TGTGCCAGCAGCGGAAGCGGAAGCTCCTACAATGAGCAGTTCTTC. This translates into CASSGSGSSYNEQFF. Complete variable domain (other parts from reference TRBV9 and TRBJ2-1): DSGVTQTPKHLITATGQRVTLRCSPRSGDLSVYWYQQSLDQGLQFLIQYYNGEERAKGNILERFSAQQFPDLHSELNLSSLELGDSALYFCASSGSGSSYNEQFFGPGTRLTVL.

The rearrangement joins TRBV9 to TRBJ1-2; TRBD1 is a possible D gene (6 bases). Germline V gene lookup returns CDR1 SGDLS and CDR2 YYNGEE. V lost 3 bases, J lost 1 base, and 13 bases lay in between. The CDR3 is made up of 15 amino acids. Written as DNA, the CDR3 is TGTGCCAGCAGCGAATCGACAGGACTTAACTATGGCTACACCTTC. Translating it yields CASSESTGLNYGYTF.